A selection of T cell receptor beta chains follows, all from one sample in a study of cytomegalovirus exposure and HLA in healthy donors. Some clones are missing from TCRdb's copy, which holds only in-frame ones; the method was immunoSEQ multiplex PCR. The top ten hold around 1.9% of the sample, which has some 190,000 clones, about four fifths seen once. Sequencing was performed on PBMCs. Receptor source: a woman younger than 45 in good health and CMV-seronegative. The CDR3 runs from the conserved cysteine through the conserved F or W. The D gene is left open where the match is weak. Clone size, where shown, is once, few, many, or a class for clones that have expanded.

>16|TRBD1|few|TRBJ2-5|TRBV25-1
TGTGCCAGCGGTGGCCCGATACAGGGGTCTCGTGAGACCCAGTACTTC
CASGGPIQGSRETQYF
>14|-|-|TRBJ1-1|TRBV5-1
TGCGCCAGCAGTGCACAGGGCGTAGGCACTGAAGCTTTCTTT
CASSAQGVGTEAFF
>12|-|-|TRBJ2-5|TRBV6-5
TGTGCCAGCAGTTACGCCAGGGAGACCCAGTACTTC
CASSYARETQYF
>13|-|-|TRBJ2-1|TRBV4-1
TGCGCCAGCAGCCAAGGTATATACAATGAGCAGTTCTTC
CASSQGIYNEQFF
>11|-|-|TRBJ1-1|TRBV30
TGTGCCTGGAAAGCAAACACTGAAGCTTTCTTT
CAWKANTEAFF
>17|-|-|TRBJ2-3|TRBV4-3
TGCGCCAGCAGCCAAGAGTTCGCAGGGCCCGGCACAGATACGCAGTATTTT
CASSQEFAGPGTDTQYF
>15|-|-|TRBJ1-2|TRBV7-3
TGTGCCAGCAGCTTATCCGGGGGAGGCCCCTATGGCTACACCTTC
CASSLSGGGPYGYTF
>15|TRBD1|few|TRBJ2-6|TRBV18
TGTGCCAGCTCATCACAGGGGACTGGGGCCAACGTCCTGACTTTC
CASSSQGTGANVLTF
>14|-|-|TRBJ1-2|TRBV4-2
TGTGCCAGCAGCCAAGACGCGGGGGGATATGGCTACACCTTC
CASSQDAGGYGYTF
>19|TRBD1|-|TRBJ2-5|TRBV5-4
TGTGCCAGCAGCTTGGACCCGGGACAGGGTGTTCTAAGGGGCGAGACCCAGTACTTC
CASSLDPGQGVLRGETQYF
>14|-|-|TRBJ1-1|TRBV6-5
TGTGCCAGCAGTTACTCGGGAGGGAGAAGTAGAGCTTTCTTT
CASSYSGGRSRAFF
>13|-|-|TRBJ2-5|TRBV9
TGTGCCAGCAGCTTAGCAGGGGTGGAGACCCAGTACTTC
CASSLAGVETQYF
>13|TRBD1|-|TRBJ2-7|TRBV19
TGTGCCAGTAACGACAGGGGACGAGGCGAGCAGTACTTC
CASNDRGRGEQYF
>18|TRBD1|-|TRBJ1-4|TRBV11-2
TGTGCCAGCAGCCCAAGGGTACAGGGGGCGCGAACTAATGAAAAACTGTTTTTT
CASSPRVQGARTNEKLFF
>14|-|-|TRBJ2-7|TRBV7-8
TGTGCCAGCAGCCACCGACAGGGACTAGGCGAGCAGTACTTC
CASSHRQGLGEQYF
>17|-|-|TRBJ1-6|TRBV10-3
TGTGCCATCTCCAGAGTTCAGGCCAGCTCCTATAATTCACCCCTCCACTTT
CAISRVQASSYNSPLHF
>16|TRBD2|-|TRBJ2-1|TRBV27
TGTGCCAGCAGTCTCTACCTAGCGGGGGGGTACAATGAGCAGTTCTTC
CASSLYLAGGYNEQFF
>15|-|once|TRBJ2-2|TRBV14
TGTGCCAGCAGCCAAGCGGGTCTTCACACCGGGGAGCTGTTTTTT
CASSQAGLHTGELFF
>17|TRBD1|-|TRBJ2-1|TRBV4-1
TGCGCCAGCAGCCAAGGAAGAAGGGACAGGGCAGACAATGAGCAGTTCTTC
CASSQGRRDRADNEQFF
>15|TRBD1|-|TRBJ2-3|TRBV4-1
TGCGCCAGCAGCCAAGACGGGACAGGGCCAGATACGCAGTATTTT
CASSQDGTGPDTQYF
>14|-|few|TRBJ1-1|TRBV18
TGTGCCAGCTCTCTGAAACAGCAGGGAACTGAAGCTTTCTTT
CASSLKQQGTEAFF
>15|-|-|TRBJ1-2|TRBV6-5
TGTGCCAGCAGTCCGAGGGAGGGGGGGTACTATGGCTACACCTTC
CASSPREGGYYGYTF
>14|TRBD2|once|TRBJ2-2|TRBV5-6
TGTGCCAGCAGCACCGGACTAGTCCCCGGGGAGCTGTTTTTT
CASSTGLVPGELFF
>12|-|-|TRBJ2-5|TRBV6-1
TGTGCCAGCAGTGAAATAGAGTCAACCCAGTACTTC
CASSEIESTQYF
>16|TRBD1|few|TRBJ2-1|TRBV11-3
TGTGCCAGCAGCCCCTCCGGGACAGGGACCTACAATGAGCAGTTCTTC
CASSPSGTGTYNEQFF
>13|-|-|TRBJ1-5|TRBV30
TGTGCCTGGAGTGTATGGAGGGGTCAGCCCCAGCATTTT
CAWSVWRGQPQHF
>15|-|few|TRBJ1-2|TRBV5-1
TGCGCCAGCAGCCTCGACCCGGGGTCTAACTATGGCTACACCTTC
CASSLDPGSNYGYTF
>15|-|-|TRBJ2-7|TRBV21-1
TGTGCCAGCAGCAGACAGGGGGCCGGTTCCTACGAGCAGTACTTC
CASSRQGAGSYEQYF
>11|-|-|TRBJ2-3|TRBV7-2
TGTGCCGGATCTAGCGCAGATACGCAGTATTTT
CAGSSADTQYF
>13|-|-|TRBJ2-3|TRBV6-6
TGTGCCAGCAGTTACGTCGGGTTGGATACGCAGTATTTT
CASSYVGLDTQYF
>15|TRBD1|-|TRBJ1-1|TRBV15
TGTGCCACCAGCGCGACAGGGGGAGGAAACACTGAAGCTTTCTTT
CATSATGGGNTEAFF
>13|-|-|TRBJ2-4|TRBV6-1
TGTGCCAGCAGTGAGATGACACGAAACATTCAGTACTTC
CASSEMTRNIQYF
>13|TRBD2|-|TRBJ2-5|TRBV2
TGTGCCAGCGCCGGACTAGAACAAGAGACCCAGTACTTC
CASAGLEQETQYF
>14|TRBD1|few|TRBJ2-7|TRBV7-9
TGTGCCAGCAGCTTATTGGGGCAGGGGGCCGAGCAGTACTTC
CASSLLGQGAEQYF
>18|TRBD2|-|TRBJ2-3|TRBV9
TGTGCCAGCAGCGTAGGAGGCCGAACTAGCGGGGTCACAGATACGCAGTATTTT
CASSVGGRTSGVTDTQYF
>12|TRBD1|few|TRBJ1-2|TRBV25-1
TGTGCCAGCGGGGACAGGGTCTATGGCTACACCTTC
CASGDRVYGYTF
>15|-|once|TRBJ2-1|TRBV7-9
TGTGCCAGCAGCTTAGTACAGGGAGGGTTGAATGAGCAGTTCTTC
CASSLVQGGLNEQFF
>14|-|-|TRBJ1-5|TRBV5-5
TGTGCCAGCACCACGTTAGGGGGCAATCAGCCCCAGCATTTT
CASTTLGGNQPQHF
>15|TRBD1|few|TRBJ2-7|TRBV19
TGTGCCAGTAGAAGGGGGACAGGGGAAGCCTACGAGCAGTACTTC
CASRRGTGEAYEQYF
>15|TRBD1|once|TRBJ1-5|TRBV2
TGTGCCAGCCGGGACAGGGGATATAGCAATCAGCCCCAGCATTTT
CASRDRGYSNQPQHF
>13|-|-|TRBJ1-1|TRBV7-9
TGTGCCAGCAGCGGTAGTGTGACAGTTGAAGCTTTCTTT
CASSGSVTVEAFF
>14|TRBD1|-|TRBJ1-2|TRBV7-9
TGTGCCAGCATCGGTAGGACAGGGAACTATGGCTACACCTTC
CASIGRTGNYGYTF